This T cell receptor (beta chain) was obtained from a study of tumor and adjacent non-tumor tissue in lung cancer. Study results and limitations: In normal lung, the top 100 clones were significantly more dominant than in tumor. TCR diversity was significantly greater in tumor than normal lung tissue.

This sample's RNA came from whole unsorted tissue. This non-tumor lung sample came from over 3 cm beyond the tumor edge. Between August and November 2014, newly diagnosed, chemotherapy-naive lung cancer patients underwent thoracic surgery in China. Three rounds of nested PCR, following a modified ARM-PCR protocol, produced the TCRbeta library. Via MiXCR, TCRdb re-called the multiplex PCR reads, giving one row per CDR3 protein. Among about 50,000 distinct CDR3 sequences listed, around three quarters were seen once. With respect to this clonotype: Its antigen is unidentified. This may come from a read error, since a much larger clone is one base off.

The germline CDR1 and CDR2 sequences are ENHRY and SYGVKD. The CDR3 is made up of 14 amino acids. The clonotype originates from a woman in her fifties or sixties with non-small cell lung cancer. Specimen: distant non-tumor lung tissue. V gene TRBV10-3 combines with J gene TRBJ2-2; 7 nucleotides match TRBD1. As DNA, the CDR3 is TGTGCCATCAGGGGGACAGTTGACACCGGGGAGCTGATTTTT. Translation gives CAIRGTVDTGELIF.